Sequencing of this T cell receptor beta chain was carried out in a study of blood T cell repertoires in COVID-19. Study in general: The United States, Italy and Spain supplied acute and convalescent COVID-19 samples. Sources were T cells, B-cell-depleted T cells, or PBMCs; the material itself was cDNA or gDNA.

Methods used by the authors: Amplification with reference gene primers provided the estimates of nucleated cell counts. The repertoire was sequenced with immunoSEQ multiplex PCR; TCRdb's copy has only in-frame clones and lacks some. That table is the source of V, J and clone size, and D and trimming were worked out from the DNA. The top ten hold about 4.2% of the sample, which has approximately 180,000 clones, 85% to 90% seen once. Material for sequencing was peripheral blood. This TCR was sampled from a human donor in a cohort sampled during active COVID-19.

The CDR3 spells CATLSGRTQYF. CDR3 nucleotide sequence: TGTGCCACCCTTAGCGGGAGAACCCAGTACTTC. V and J are TRBV2 and TRBJ2-5, with 9 bases aligning to TRBD2. The germline V gene encodes CDR1 SNHLY and CDR2 FYNNEI. This CDR3 is built from 11 residues. The junction had 5 bases not matched to a gene; V was cut back by 10 bases and J by 8 bases.